These 20 T cell receptor beta chains came from one sample sequenced in a study of T cell changes during pregnancy in multiple sclerosis (dated by TCRdb to about 2019). Library generation was performed with the immunoSEQ multiplex PCR assay. TCRdb obtained this table from immuneACCESS and retained in-frame rearrangements with V and J assigned. These tables miss some clones; where compared with another copy, unresolved V genes account for less than half of the shortfall, and the remainder is unexplained. This sample comprises about 28,000 clones, about 90% of them detected only once. The top ten constitute 6.2% of the sample. The sequences come from CD8+ T cells from peripheral blood mononuclear cells, collected before pregnancy. Receptor source: a female donor with multiple sclerosis, enrolled in a pregnancy study.

The chain employs TRBV6-5 and TRBJ2-7, with a possible D match to TRBD1 (5 bases). The CDR3 runs to 13 residues. V was pared by 6 bases and J by 4 bases, with 13 bases between. CDR1 MNHEY and CDR2 SVGAGI come from the germline V gene. This CDR3 is CASRPQGRYEQYF. In nucleotides, the CDR3 is TGTGCCAGCAGACCCCAGGGTCGGTACGAGCAGTACTTC.

V gene TRBV7-9 combines with J gene TRBJ2-1; 10 bases line up with TRBD2. Trimming took 1 base from V and 8 from J; bases not matched to a gene: 8. The CDR3 length is 16 residues. Germline CDR1 and CDR2: SEHNR and FQNEAQ (reference sequence). In DNA, the CDR3 is TGTGCCAGCAGCTTAGGTCCTAGCGGGAGATGGGATGAGCAGTTCTTC. Translating it yields CASSLGPSGRWDEQFF.

CDR3 DNA: TGTGCCAGCAGCCATCGATCCCGGGGGGCCTCCTACGAGCAGTACTTC. Residues: CASSHRSRGASYEQYF. This chain joins TRBV5-6 and TRBJ2-7, with a possible D match to TRBD2 (7 bases). Trimming took off 4 bases at V and 0 bases at J, with 17 bases between the two ends. Germline assignment: CDR1 SGHDT and CDR2 YYEEEE. The CDR3 loop spans 16 amino acids.

The rearrangement joins TRBV11-2 to TRBJ2-1, with D perhaps TRBD1 (5 bases). This CDR3 contains 15 residues. Germline lookup yields CDR1 SGHAT and CDR2 FQNNGV. Trimming left V 5 bases short and J 7 bases short, with 18 bases between. The CDR3 DNA reads TGTGCCAGCAGCCAACTGAAACTTCCAGGGAATGAGCAGTTCTTC. Residues: CASSQLKLPGNEQFF.

The V and J genes are TRBV30 and TRBJ1-1, with a weak D call TRBD1 (5 bases). Between the trimmed V and J ends, which lost 0 bases and 4 bases, there was a span of 9 bases. The germline V gene has CDR1 GTSNPN and CDR2 SVGIG (reference sequence). The CDR3 is made up of 13 amino acids. The CDR3 loop reads CAWSVVGGTEAFF. CDR3 DNA: TGTGCCTGGAGTGTAGTGGGGGGCACTGAAGCTTTCTTT.

The chain links TRBV4-3 to TRBJ2-7; TRBD2 matches 7 bases. Per germline, CDR1 LGHNA and CDR2 YSLEER. J gave up 3 bases and V 1 base, and 6 bases lay outside the gene matches. The CDR3 covers 15 residues. The DNA of the CDR3 is TGCGCCAGCAGCCAAGGAAGGCAGCGGGACTACGAGCAGTACTTC. It encodes CASSQGRQRDYEQYF.

V is TRBV21-1 and J is TRBJ1-2; TRBD1, as called in the table, went unchecked against the DNA. TRBV21-1 corresponds to a pseudogene. The CDR3 spans 13 residues. The CDR3 DNA is TGTGCCAGCAGCAAAGGGGGCGCGTATGGCTACACCTTC. It yields the protein CASSKGGAYGYTF.

This rearrangement joins TRBV4-3 to TRBJ2-1, with D unclear. Germline V gene data show CDR1 as LGHNA and CDR2 as YSLEER. The CDR3 runs 13 residues. The V gene lost 0 bases and the J gene lost 4 bases, with 4 bases spanning the gap. The CDR3 loop is CASSQDEYNEQFF. CDR3 bases: TGCGCCAGCAGCCAAGATGAGTACAATGAGCAGTTCTTC.

The rearrangement uses TRBV10-1 and TRBJ1-2, with 9 bases fitting TRBD1. J lost 3 bases, V lost 4 bases, and 6 bases had no gene match. Per the germline V gene, CDR1 is WNHNN and CDR2 is SYGVQD (reference sequence). This CDR3 has 15 residues. For the CDR3, the DNA is TGCGCCAGCAGTGTTACAGGGGGCGCGCACTATGGCTACACCTTC. Residues: CASSVTGGAHYGYTF.

The J gene is TRBJ1-2, the V gene TRBV4-1; 8 positions match TRBD1. Germline V CDR1 and CDR2: MGHRA, YSYEKL. V shed 3 bases and J 7 bases; nucleotides not matched to a gene: 13. The CDR3 has 16 amino acids. CDR3: CASSHPRQGHPIGYTF. Written as DNA, the CDR3 is TGCGCCAGCAGCCATCCCCGACAGGGGCACCCTATTGGCTACACCTTC.

This chain connects TRBV2 to TRBJ2-1; 8 positions match TRBD2. This CDR3 contains 20 residues. Germline-derived CDR1 and CDR2 are SNHLY and FYNNEI. Unmatched junction bases numbered 17, after V lost 4 bases and J lost 0 bases. This CDR3 reads CASSVPRFAGGSSSYNEQFF. The CDR3 region has the DNA TGTGCCAGCAGTGTCCCCAGATTCGCGGGAGGCTCGAGCTCCTACAATGAGCAGTTCTTC.

In its sample, this clone was seen once. This chain connects TRBV6-5 to TRBJ2-2; the match to TRBD2 covers 7 bases. J lost 5 bases, V lost 2 bases, and 2 bases had no gene match. The CDR3 spans 14 residues. Germline CDR1 is MNHEY and CDR2 is SVGAGI. As DNA, the CDR3 is TGTGCCAGCAGTTACGGGGGGGAGACCGGGGAGCTGTTTTTT. Its protein product is CASSYGGETGELFF.

V gene TRBV9 combines with J gene TRBJ2-2; the D gene is possibly TRBD1 (6 bases). The CDR3 totals 16 residues. Per germline, CDR1 SGDLS and CDR2 YYNGEE. Trimming left V 0 bases short and J 0 bases short, with 9 bases between. The CDR3 DNA reads TGTGCCAGCAGCGTAGGGGCAGGGGCGAACACCGGGGAGCTGTTTTTT. It codes for CASSVGAGANTGELFF.

V gene TRBV4-3 combines with J gene TRBJ2-1; 11 bases fit TRBD2. CDR1 and CDR2 from the germline V gene are LGHNA and YSLEER. V lost 3 bases to trimming and J lost 8 bases; unmatched junction nucleotides: 9. CDR3 size: 16 residues. DNA for the CDR3: TGCGCCAGCAGCCAGAGACTAGCGGGACTAGGGGATGAGCAGTTCTTC. Amino acids: CASSQRLAGLGDEQFF.

This chain connects TRBV27 to TRBJ2-1; D unresolved. Germline-derived CDR1 and CDR2 are MNHEY and SMNVEV (reference sequence). V lost 4 bases, J lost 4 bases, and 17 bases lay in between. The CDR3 totals 16 residues. The CDR3 bases are TGTGCCAGCAGTTCGCCCTTAAGAACCTATTACAATGAGCAGTTCTTC. Protein product: CASSSPLRTYYNEQFF.

This sequence joins TRBV19 and TRBJ1-2; tentatively, D is TRBD1 (5 bases). The V end lost 1 base, the J end lost 3 bases, and 15 bases lay between the germline ends. The CDR3 length is 16 residues. Germline CDR1 is LNHDA and CDR2 is SQIVND (reference sequence). CDR3 sequence (DNA): TGTGCCAGTAGTATAGGGGCCGGTCGGGGGTACTATGGCTACACCTTC. This codes for CASSIGAGRGYYGYTF. The full variable domain, in which reference TRBV19 and TRBJ1-2 provide the parts outside the CDR3, is DGGITQSPKYLFRKEGQNVTLSCEQNLNHDAMYWYRQDPGQGLRLIYYSQIVNDFQKGDIAEGYSVSREKKESFPLTVTSAQKNPTAFYLCASSIGAGRGYYGYTFGSGTRLTVV.

This clone was picked up a small number of times. V is TRBV9 and J is TRBJ1-1, with D perhaps matching TRBD1 (6 bases). The CDR3 sequence is 15 residues long. Germline values: CDR1 SGDLS, CDR2 YYNGEE. The V end was cut by 4 bases, the J end by 1 base, with 14 bases between. CDR3 protein: CASSTSGTPNTEAFF. CDR3 nucleotide sequence: TGTGCCAGCAGCACAAGCGGGACACCGAACACTGAAGCTTTCTTT.

The V call is TRBV4-3, the J call TRBJ2-5, with 10 nucleotides matching TRBD2. The germline V gene has CDR1 LGHNA and CDR2 YSLEER. V trimming: 0 bases; J trimming: 2 bases; junction bases outside the gene matches: 21. This CDR3 is 22 amino acids long. CDR3 DNA sequence: TGCGCCAGCAGCCAAGATCTTATTTTAGCCGGGACTAGCGCACTACGACAAGAGACCCAGTACTTC. Translation gives CASSQDLILAGTSALRQETQYF.

The rearrangement links TRBV4-2 to TRBJ1-1; 7 bases match TRBD1. This CDR3 contains 15 residues. Germline loops: CDR1 LGHNA, CDR2 YNFKEQ. Trimming removed 3 bases from V and 0 bases from J; junction bases left unmatched: 4. Here the CDR3 DNA reads TGTGCCAGCAGCCATCCGGGACAGCTGAACACTGAAGCTTTCTTT. Translated, it gives CASSHPGQLNTEAFF.

The J gene is TRBJ2-7, the V gene TRBV7-2, with a possible D match to TRBD1 (5 bases). This CDR3 region has 15 residues. V lost 1 base, J lost 2 bases, and 12 bases lay in between. In germline, CDR1 is SGHTA, CDR2 FQGNSA. The chain's CDR3 is CASSLEQAFTYEQYF. CDR3 nucleotide sequence: TGTGCCAGCAGCTTAGAACAGGCCTTTACCTACGAGCAGTACTTC.